These 7 T cell receptor beta chains were all obtained from the same sample, sequenced in a study of control samples from healthy donors and cancer patients. TCRdb's table, derived via immunoSEQ multiplex PCR, lists solely in-frame clones and lacks some. The table includes under 150,000 clones, around 86% detected once. Sequenced: blood. Source of these receptors: a man in his forties in good health.

The chain carries TRBV12-3 or TRBV12-4 and TRBJ2-3, with 7 bases matching TRBD2. The CDR3 consists of 12 residues. V shed 5 bases and J 9 bases; nucleotides not matched to a gene: 5. CDR3: CASSRTRETQYF. CDR3 nucleotide sequence: TGTGCCAGCAGTCGGACTAGGGAGACGCAGTATTTT.

In this sample, this clone turned up once. CDR3 DNA sequence: TGTGCCAGCAGTGAAGTGGGGGGCTATACTGAAGCTTTCTTT. As protein: CASSEVGGYTEAFF. The chain joins TRBV6-1 to TRBJ1-1, with TRBD1 as a possible D gene (6 bases). Germline CDR1 is MNHNS and CDR2 is SASEGT. Trimming left V 1 base short and J 5 bases short, with 11 bases between. This CDR3 comprises 14 residues.

This clone was recorded only once. The chain joins TRBV7-9 to TRBJ1-2; 8 bases match TRBD1. Germline V CDR1 and CDR2: SEHNR, FQNEAQ (reference sequence). Trimming removed 5 bases from V and 7 bases from J; junction bases left unmatched: 9. This CDR3 has 14 amino acids. The CDR3: CASSDNRGFGGYTF. CDR3 in DNA: TGTGCCAGCAGCGACAACAGGGGGTTCGGTGGCTACACCTTC.

In its sample, this clone was seen once. This chain connects TRBV4-1 to TRBJ1-6; no clear D. V was cut by 6 bases and J by 4 bases, with 16 bases left in between. The CDR3 loop spans 16 amino acids. Germline assignment: CDR1 MGHRA and CDR2 YSYEKL. CDR3 residues: CASSHTFGQYNSPLHF. Here the CDR3 DNA reads TGCGCCAGCAGTCACACGTTCGGGCAGTATAATTCACCCCTCCACTTT.

This clone was seen a handful of times. The chain recombines TRBV10-2 with TRBJ1-1, with D unresolved. This CDR3 is built from 13 residues. The ends were cut back, 3 bases at V and 1 base at J, with 6 bases in the middle. Germline V gene data show CDR1 as WSHSY and CDR2 as SAAADI. In DNA form, the CDR3 reads TGCGCCAGCAGTGACAGGTGGAACACTGAAGCTTTCTTT. This encodes CASSDRWNTEAFF.

The chain is built from TRBV21-1 and TRBJ1-4; TRBD1 is the table's D call and was not checked against the DNA. TRBV21-1 has pseudogene status. CDR3 length: 15 residues. CDR3 amino acids: CASIGDREVNEKLFF. In DNA form, the CDR3 reads TGTGCCAGCATTGGGGACAGGGAGGTTAATGAAAAACTGTTTTTT.

The genes are TRBV6-2 or TRBV6-3 and TRBJ2-7; D is perhaps TRBD1 (5 bases). In germline, CDR1 is MNHEY, CDR2 SVGEGT. Trimming took 3 bases from V and 4 from J, leaving 10 bases between them. There are 13 residues in the CDR3. Here the CDR3 DNA reads TGTGCCAGCAGTTATCAGGGTTGGTACGAGCAGTACTTC. Translating gives CASSYQGWYEQYF.